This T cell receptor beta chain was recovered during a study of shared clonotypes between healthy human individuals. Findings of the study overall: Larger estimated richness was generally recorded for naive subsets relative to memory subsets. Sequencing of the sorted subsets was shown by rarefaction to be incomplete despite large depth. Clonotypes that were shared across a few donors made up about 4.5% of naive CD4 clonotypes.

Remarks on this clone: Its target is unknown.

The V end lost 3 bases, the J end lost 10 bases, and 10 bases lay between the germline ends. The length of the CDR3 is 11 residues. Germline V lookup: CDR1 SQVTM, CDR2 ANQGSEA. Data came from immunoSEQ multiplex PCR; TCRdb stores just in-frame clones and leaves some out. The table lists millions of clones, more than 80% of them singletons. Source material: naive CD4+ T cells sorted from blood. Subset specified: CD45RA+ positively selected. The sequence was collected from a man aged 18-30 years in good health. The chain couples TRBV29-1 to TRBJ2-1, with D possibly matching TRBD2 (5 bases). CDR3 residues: CSVESRAEQFF. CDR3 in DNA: TGCAGCGTTGAGTCGCGGGCAGAGCAGTTCTTC.